These 26 T cell receptor beta chains originate from one sample sequenced in a study of blood T cell repertoires in COVID-19. Clones were read by immunoSEQ multiplex PCR, and TCRdb kept only the in-frame ones, dropping some. The table lists more than 300,000 clones, roughly nine tenths of them singletons. The sample was PBMCs or T cells enriched from blood (not recorded which). These receptors were taken from a woman younger than 45 who had recovered from COVID-19.

The chain couples TRBV9 to TRBJ1-2; D uncertain. Germline V gives CDR1 SGDLS, CDR2 YYNGEE. The length of the CDR3 is 20 residues. V was trimmed by 0 bases and J by 4 bases, leaving 28 bases between them. CDR3 nucleotide sequence: TGTGCCAGCAGCGTAGACTTAAGGTTCGGGGAGCCGAAGCAGATCTATGGCTACACCTTC. Protein product: CASSVDLRFGEPKQIYGYTF.

The chain is built from TRBV2 and TRBJ2-1; D is perhaps TRBD2 (5 bases). This CDR3 has 13 amino acids. V was pared by 3 bases and J by 9 bases, with 12 bases between. Looked up from germline, CDR1 is SNHLY and CDR2 is FYNNEI. DNA of the CDR3: TGTGCCAGCAGTGATCAGCTCCGGGGTGAGCAGTTCTTC. Translated: CASSDQLRGEQFF.

CDR3 amino acids: CASKGGRRSNTEAFF. The CDR3 DNA reads TGTGCCAGCAAAGGCGGTAGGAGATCTAACACTGAAGCTTTCTTT. The chain joins TRBV6-6 to TRBJ1-1; D is unresolved. Germline V gene sequence: CDR1 MNHNY, CDR2 SVGAGI (reference sequence). Deletions cut 7 bases from V and 2 bases from J, with 17 bases between. The CDR3 totals 15 residues.

The rearrangement uses TRBV6-1 and TRBJ1-2; D gene unclear. This CDR3 comprises 13 residues. V was clipped by 2 bases and J by 2 bases, with 6 bases between them. The germline V gene encodes CDR1 MNHNS and CDR2 SASEGT. The CDR3 coding sequence is TGTGCCAGCAGTGAACAGGTCAACTATGGCTACACCTTC. Amino acid sequence: CASSEQVNYGYTF.

The V gene is TRBV6-1, the J gene TRBJ2-7; possibly TRBD2 for D (6 bases). The germline V gene has CDR1 MNHNS and CDR2 SASEGT. The ends were cut back, 3 bases at V and 6 bases at J, with 18 bases in the middle. The CDR3 is 15 amino acids. CDR3 sequence (DNA): TGTGCCAGCAGTGATTGGGTGGCGGAGGGGACCGAGCAGTACTTC. Translating it yields CASSDWVAEGTEQYF.

The chain couples TRBV19 to TRBJ2-1; tentatively, D is TRBD1 (6 bases). Germline V gene sequence: CDR1 LNHDA, CDR2 SQIVND (reference sequence). The germline V and J ends were trimmed by 7 bases and 7 bases, with 11 bases remaining between them. The CDR3 covers 12 residues. The CDR3 sequence: CASKGGENEQFF. In DNA form, the CDR3 reads TGTGCCAGTAAAGGGGGAGAGAATGAGCAGTTCTTC.

The V and J genes are TRBV19 and TRBJ2-3; possibly TRBD1 for D (6 bases). The CDR3 consists of 14 residues. Trimming removed 6 bases from V and 2 bases from J, with 12 bases in between. Germline V gene data show CDR1 as LNHDA and CDR2 as SQIVND (reference sequence). The CDR3 reads CASRQGLYTDTQYF. DNA for the CDR3: TGTGCCAGTAGACAGGGTCTCTACACAGATACGCAGTATTTT.

CDR3 protein: CASSPTLNTEAFF. The CDR3 nucleotides read TGCGCCAGCAGCCCTACGTTGAACACTGAAGCTTTCTTT. The chain combines TRBV4-1 with TRBJ1-1; D is uncertain. CDR3 size: 13 residues. V was shortened by 4 bases and J by 0 bases, with 6 bases between the two germline ends. From germline, CDR1 is MGHRA and CDR2 YSYEKL.

The chain joins TRBV19 to TRBJ1-5; 7 positions agree with TRBD1. From germline, CDR1 is LNHDA and CDR2 SQIVND (reference sequence). There are 14 residues in the CDR3. With 3 bases clipped from V and 3 bases from J, the junction kept 2 bases outside the gene matches. This CDR3 is CASSMGQYNQPQHF. CDR3 in DNA: TGTGCCAGTAGTATGGGACAGTACAATCAGCCCCAGCATTTT.

This chain joins TRBV4-1 and TRBJ2-7, with D tentatively TRBD1 (5 bases). CDR1 is MGHRA, CDR2 YSYEKL, per germline. This CDR3 is built from 15 residues. V was trimmed by 0 bases and J by 0 bases, leaving 9 bases between them. CDR3 amino acids: CASSQEETASYEQYF. The CDR3 DNA sequence: TGCGCCAGCAGCCAAGAAGAGACAGCCTCCTACGAGCAGTACTTC.

The gene calls are TRBV4-3 and TRBJ1-2; no reliable D call. Germline V lookup: CDR1 LGHNA, CDR2 YSLEER. V dropped 0 bases and J dropped 6 bases, with 26 bases sitting between them. The CDR3 runs to 19 residues. The CDR3 coding sequence is TGCGCCAGCAGCCAAGATGTTAATGACGTAATTTGGGCCCCCCATGGCTACACCTTC. As protein: CASSQDVNDVIWAPHGYTF.

The chain combines TRBV6-2 or TRBV6-3 with TRBJ2-7; D is uncertain. V was shortened by 3 bases and J by 1 base, with 13 bases between the two germline ends. CDR1 MNHEY and CDR2 SVGEGT come from the germline V gene. The CDR3 has 15 amino acids. Here the CDR3 DNA reads TGTGCCAGCAGTTATTGGCTGTTCGATTCCTACGAGCAGTACTTC. Translation gives CASSYWLFDSYEQYF.

The chain employs TRBV6-5 and TRBJ2-5, with D maybe TRBD2 (5 bases). Trimming shortened V by 10 bases and J by 2 bases, and 17 bases separated the two germline ends. The CDR3 has 14 amino acids. CDR1 and CDR2 (germline): MNHEY, SVGAGI. CDR3 protein: CATKGSYLQETQYF. DNA for the CDR3: TGTGCCACTAAAGGGAGCTATCTACAAGAGACCCAGTACTTC.

This clone was found once. The rearrangement joins TRBV12-5 to TRBJ2-3, with 8 bases that match TRBD2. The trim removed 2 bases at V and 0 bases at J, leaving 1 base unmatched. This CDR3 comprises 15 residues. Germline CDR1 reads LGHNT; CDR2 reads FRNRAP. The CDR3 protein is CASGLTSGSTDTQYF. The DNA of the CDR3 is TGTGCTAGTGGTTTGACTAGCGGAAGCACAGATACGCAGTATTTT.

The rearrangement links TRBV27 to TRBJ2-2; D uncertain. V was clipped by 2 bases and J by 6 bases, with 7 bases between them. This CDR3 region has 13 residues. Germline values: CDR1 MNHEY, CDR2 SMNVEV (reference sequence). As DNA, the CDR3 is TGTGCCAGCAGTTTAGGTCGGTCCGGGGAGCTGTTTTTT. Encoded protein: CASSLGRSGELFF.

This clone was seen just once. The chain carries TRBV11-2 and TRBJ2-7, with D tentatively TRBD2 (6 bases). The germline V gene encodes CDR1 SGHAT and CDR2 FQNNGV. This CDR3 has 16 amino acids. Trimming took off 5 bases at V and 0 bases at J, with 17 bases between the two ends. CDR3 sequence: CASSRLSGLDSYEQYF. CDR3 sequence (DNA): TGTGCCAGCAGCAGACTAAGCGGGCTAGACTCCTACGAGCAGTACTTC.

This chain uses TRBV4-3 with TRBJ1-3; tentative D call: TRBD1 (6 bases). Germline-derived CDR1 and CDR2 are LGHNA and YSLEER. The CDR3 is made up of 17 amino acids. Between the trimmed V and J ends, which lost 1 base and 4 bases, there was a span of 17 bases. The CDR3 reads CASSQAPMGARGNTIYF. CDR3 nucleotides: TGCGCCAGCAGCCAAGCCCCTATGGGGGCGCGAGGAAACACCATATATTTT.

V and J are TRBV12-1 and TRBJ2-1; TRBD1, the D gene given by the table, was not confirmed from the DNA. TRBV12-1 counts as a pseudogene. There are 15 residues in the CDR3. CDR3 sequence reads: CASSPGTGGHNEQFF. CDR3 in DNA: TGTGCCAGCAGCCCGGGGACAGGGGGACACAATGAGCAGTTCTTC.

The gene calls are TRBV7-9 and TRBJ1-2; D is perhaps TRBD1 (5 bases). Deletions cut 3 bases from V and 5 bases from J, with 10 bases between. The germline V gene has CDR1 SEHNR and CDR2 FQNEAQ (reference sequence). CDR3 size: 13 residues. This CDR3 reads CASSFQGFYGYTF. Written as DNA, the CDR3 is TGTGCCAGCAGCTTTCAGGGTTTTTATGGCTACACCTTC.

This clone came up a few times. The gene calls are TRBV5-1 and TRBJ1-5, with D hard to call. Germline V gene data show CDR1 as SGHRS and CDR2 as YFSETQ. V gave up 0 bases and J gave up 3 bases, with 4 bases separating them. This CDR3 spans 13 amino acids. The CDR3 is CASSLGNNQPQHF. CDR3 nucleotide sequence: TGCGCCAGCAGCTTGGGTAACAATCAGCCCCAGCATTTT. The variable domain in full, completed from reference TRBV5-1 and TRBJ1-5, reads KAGVTQTPRYLIKTRGQQVTLSCSPISGHRSVSWYQQTPGQGLQFLFEYFSETQRNKGNFPGRFSGRQFSNSRSEMNVSTLELGDSALYLCASSLGNNQPQHFGDGTRLSIL.

This rearrangement joins TRBV18 to TRBJ2-1, with 12 bases fitting TRBD2. This CDR3 has 18 residues. Germline V gene lookup returns CDR1 KGHSH and CDR2 LQKENI. Trimming cost V 2 bases and J 8 bases; bases outside gene matches: 13. The CDR3 loop is CASSPGGAETSGSHEQFF. CDR3 nucleotide sequence: TGTGCCAGCTCACCAGGGGGGGCCGAGACTAGCGGGAGTCATGAGCAGTTCTTC.

This clone was seen only a few times. V is TRBV30 and J is TRBJ2-2; possibly TRBD2 for D (6 bases). Germline assignment: CDR1 GTSNPN and CDR2 SVGIG (reference sequence). The CDR3 spans 14 residues. V was trimmed by 0 bases and J by 3 bases, leaving 8 bases between them. In DNA form, the CDR3 reads TGTGCCTGGAGTGTGGGACTTTACACCGGGGAGCTGTTTTTT. This gives the protein CAWSVGLYTGELFF.

This sequence joins TRBV6-5 and TRBJ2-1; weak D call: TRBD2 (5 bases). With 0 bases removed from V and 7 bases from J, the gap between germline ends came to 13 bases. Looked up from germline, CDR1 is MNHEY and CDR2 is SVGAGI. There are 15 residues in the CDR3. Written as DNA, the CDR3 is TGTGCCAGCAGTTACTCGAAAGACTACCCGAATGAGCAGTTCTTC. This sequence encodes CASSYSKDYPNEQFF.

The V and J genes are TRBV5-1 and TRBJ2-5, with D perhaps matching TRBD2 (6 bases). The germline V gene has CDR1 SGHRS and CDR2 YFSETQ. This CDR3 spans 14 amino acids. V was clipped by 4 bases and J by 5 bases, with 15 bases between them. Written as DNA, the CDR3 is TGCGCCAGCAGCGCGGCAGCGGGCCTGGAGACCCAGTACTTC. Its protein product is CASSAAAGLETQYF.

The chain recombines TRBV18 with TRBJ1-1; TRBD1 might be the D (5 bases). Germline-derived CDR1 and CDR2 are KGHSH and LQKENI. This CDR3 is built from 15 residues. The V end lost 3 bases, the J end lost 10 bases, and 21 bases lay between the germline ends. This CDR3 reads CASSPPEGPKYVAFF. For the CDR3, the DNA is TGTGCCAGCTCACCCCCGGAGGGACCGAAATATGTAGCTTTCTTT.

The rearrangement joins TRBV6-4 to TRBJ2-7, with D tentatively TRBD2 (6 bases). Germline V gene data show CDR1 as MRHNA and CDR2 as SNTAGT. The CDR3 spans 14 residues. Trimming took 8 bases from V and 0 from J, leaving 14 bases between them. The CDR3 loop reads CASAVREPSYEQYF. In nucleotides, the CDR3 is TGTGCCAGCGCAGTTCGGGAGCCCTCCTACGAGCAGTACTTC.